This note documents a single TCR beta chain sequence. Its cognate antigen is unknown. These data originate in a study of beta chain features in type 1 diabetes. Study conclusions and caveats: Fewer junction insertions and more nucleotide deletions appeared in type 1 diabetes patients. The study found moderately but significantly shorter TCRB CDR3s in all four CD4+ subsets of Type 1 diabetes patients. Highly expressing activated T cells could be over-counted with a cDNA template.

Every bit of the isolated RNA underwent reverse transcription, so sequencing read expressed TCRB transcripts. Using immunoSEQ multiplex PCR, the repertoire was profiled, and TCRdb retains in-frame clones only, with some absent. Counted here are under 70,000 clones, around 60% occurring once; the ten biggest clones make up around 0.29%. The CDR3 loop spans 16 amino acids. J gave up 4 bases and V 6 bases, and 7 bases lay outside the gene matches. CDR1 and CDR2 (germline): MRHNA, SNTAGT. By way of CD45RO/CCR7/CD25/CD127/CD95/CD27, the CD4+ regulatory, stem cell-like memory, central memory and naive cells were sorted.

Sequencing was performed on stem cell memory CD4+ T cells from blood. The chain links TRBV6-4 to TRBJ2-1, with TRBD1 identical over 12 bases. The clonotype was recovered from a woman in her thirties with type 1 diabetes. The CDR3 nucleotides read TGTGCCAGCAGCCCGGGACAGGGGGCAAAGTACAATGAGCAGTTCTTC. Translated: CASSPGQGAKYNEQFF.